A single sample gave rise to the 20 T cell receptor beta chains below, sequenced in a study of T cells after yellow fever vaccination. TCRdb re-called the 5' RACE reads with MiXCR, one entry per CDR3 protein. In the table there are fewer than 350,000 distinct CDR3 sequences, 3.5% to 4.5% of which are singletons. Sequences were derived from PBMCs, sampled 15 days after the yellow fever booster vaccination. All receptors come from a man aged 18 to 29 who received the YFV17D yellow fever vaccine.

This clonotype was recorded many times. This chain joins TRBV5-1 and TRBJ1-1, with D possibly being TRBD1 (5 bases). Germline V CDR1 and CDR2: SGHRS, YFSETQ. Deletions cut 4 bases from V and 0 bases from J, with 10 bases between. This CDR3 spans 14 amino acids. This chain's CDR3 is CASSQGVMNTEAFF. The DNA of the CDR3 is TGCGCCAGCAGCCAGGGAGTTATGAACACTGAAGCTTTCTTT.

J is TRBJ1-1 and V is TRBV15; tentatively, D is TRBD1 (6 bases). The CDR3 covers 16 residues. V gave up 3 bases and J gave up 6 bases, with 20 bases separating them. Germline values: CDR1 LNHNV, CDR2 YYDKDF (reference sequence). CDR3 region: CATSSLPRGRTAEAFF. The CDR3 DNA follows: TGTGCCACCAGCAGCCTACCCAGGGGACGGACGGCTGAAGCTTTCTTT.

This clonotype appeared many times. The chain has TRBV5-1 and TRBJ2-1, with TRBD1 matching 9 bases. The germline V gene has CDR1 SGHRS and CDR2 YFSETQ. Trimming cost V 5 bases and J 5 bases; bases outside gene matches: 5. This CDR3 has 14 residues. The CDR3 DNA reads as TGCGCCAGCAGGTCGGACAGGGGACACAATGAGCAGTTCTTC. Its protein is CASRSDRGHNEQFF. The variable domain in full, completed from reference TRBV5-1 and TRBJ2-1, reads KAGVTQTPRYLIKTRGQQVTLSCSPISGHRSVSWYQQTPGQGLQFLFEYFSETQRNKGNFPGRFSGRQFSNSRSEMNVSTLELGDSALYLCASRSDRGHNEQFFGPGTRLTVL.

This clonotype was recorded at least ten times. The chain joins TRBV7-2 to TRBJ1-3; no clear D. V was clipped by 1 base and J by 4 bases, with 8 bases between them. CDR1 is SGHTA, CDR2 FQGNSA, per germline. The CDR3 covers 14 residues. The CDR3 region has the DNA TGTGCCAGCAGCTTAGTGGATAGGGGAAACACCATATATTTT. This encodes CASSLVDRGNTIYF.

The chain links TRBV5-1 to TRBJ1-1; the match to TRBD1 covers 7 bases. V lost 4 bases to trimming and J lost 3 bases; unmatched junction nucleotides: 12. This CDR3 comprises 16 residues. Germline V gene lookup returns CDR1 SGHRS and CDR2 YFSETQ. CDR3 amino acids: CASSPLGQVGDTEAFF. The DNA of the CDR3 is TGCGCCAGCAGCCCGTTAGGACAGGTCGGGGACACTGAAGCTTTCTTT.

This clonotype came up many times. The chain links TRBV12-3 or TRBV12-4 to TRBJ1-5, with D unclear. The CDR3 is 13 residues long. The V end lost 2 bases, the J end lost 5 bases, and 7 bases lay between the germline ends. CDR3 sequence: CASSLSGYQPQHF. CDR3 DNA: TGTGCCAGCAGTTTATCAGGATATCAGCCCCAGCATTTT.

The genes are TRBV18 and TRBJ2-2; D ambiguous. Germline CDR1 is KGHSH and CDR2 is LQKENI. The CDR3 is 13 residues long. Trimming removed 1 base at V and 6 bases at J, with 6 bases between. Here the CDR3 DNA reads TGTGCCAGCTCACCACTAACTCCCGGGGAGCTGTTTTTT. Translation gives CASSPLTPGELFF.

This clonotype was found many times. The V gene is TRBV20-1, the J gene TRBJ1-5; possibly TRBD1 for D (5 bases). The CDR3 is 16 amino acids. Per the germline V gene, CDR1 is DFQATT and CDR2 is SNEGSKA (reference sequence). Deletions cut 0 bases from V and 7 bases from J, with 19 bases between. The CDR3 DNA sequence: TGCAGTGCTAGAGATATAACGGGCCAGGGCTGGCAGCCCCAGCATTTT. Its protein product is CSARDITGQGWQPQHF.

This clonotype was picked up a small number of times. This rearrangement joins TRBV7-9 to TRBJ1-2; the D gene is possibly TRBD1 (5 bases). The CDR3 runs 12 residues. Trimming left V 5 bases short and J 4 bases short, with 8 bases between. Per the germline V gene, CDR1 is SEHNR and CDR2 is FQNEAQ (reference sequence). The DNA for the CDR3 is TGTGCCAGCAGCCCAGGGATCTATGGCTACACCTTC. As protein: CASSPGIYGYTF.

This clonotype appeared many times. The chain recombines TRBV6-2 or TRBV6-3 with TRBJ1-5; TRBD1 might be the D (5 bases). Germline V gene lookup returns CDR1 MNHEY and CDR2 SVGEGT. The CDR3 loop spans 14 amino acids. Trimming cost V 3 bases and J 6 bases, with 12 bases left between them. DNA of the CDR3: TGTGCCAGCAGTTATCAGGGTACCATTCAGCCCCAGCATTTT. Protein product: CASSYQGTIQPQHF.

This clonotype was seen ten or more times. The chain couples TRBV7-2 to TRBJ2-7; 7 nucleotides align to TRBD1. V was pared by 1 base and J by 3 bases, with 6 bases of the junction left unmatched. CDR1 is SGHTA and CDR2 is FQGNSA in the germline V gene. The CDR3 has 15 amino acids. This CDR3 reads CASSLGVTGIYEQYV. The DNA of the CDR3 is TGTGCCAGCAGCTTAGGGGTGACAGGGATCTACGAGCAGTACGTC.

This clonotype was found a few times. The V gene is TRBV29-1, the J gene TRBJ2-1; D possibly uses TRBD1 or TRBD2 (6 bases each). The germline CDR1 and CDR2 sequences are SQVTM and ANQGSEA. The CDR3 consists of 13 residues. With 2 bases removed from V and 9 bases from J, the gap between germline ends came to 14 bases. The chain's CDR3 is CSVEILGGGEQFF. CDR3 in DNA: TGCAGCGTTGAAATCTTGGGGGGCGGTGAGCAGTTCTTC.

This clonotype was recorded a few times. The rearrangement links TRBV6-2 or TRBV6-3 to TRBJ2-3; weak D call: TRBD2 (6 bases). This CDR3 is 15 amino acids long. Germline V gene sequence: CDR1 MNHEY, CDR2 SVGEGT. Trimming removed 2 bases at V and 3 bases at J, with 12 bases between. The CDR3 DNA follows: TGTGCCAGCAGTTACACCGGGGGAGGTACAGATACGCAGTATTTT. Protein: CASSYTGGGTDTQYF.

The chain has TRBV7-2 and TRBJ2-7; D is perhaps TRBD1 (6 bases). This CDR3 contains 14 residues. Germline V gives CDR1 SGHTA, CDR2 FQGNSA. V lost 5 bases and J lost 3, with 14 bases in between. Here the CDR3 reads CASSPGQFGYEQYF. CDR3 in DNA: TGTGCCAGCAGCCCAGGACAGTTCGGCTACGAGCAGTACTTC.

The chain couples TRBV20-1 to TRBJ2-1; 10 bases are a match to TRBD2. V trimming: 6 bases; J trimming: 0 bases; junction bases outside the gene matches: 11. Per the germline V gene, CDR1 is DFQATT and CDR2 is SNEGSKA (reference sequence). The CDR3 totals 17 residues. The CDR3 coding sequence is TGCAGTGCCGAGGAGCGGGGGGGCTCGAGCTCCTACAATGAGCAGTTCTTC. Translation gives CSAEERGGSSSYNEQFF.

This clonotype showed up many times. This chain joins TRBV7-2 and TRBJ2-3, with D possibly TRBD1 on 6 matching bases. Trimming cost V 8 bases and J 5 bases, with 14 bases left between them. The CDR3 sequence is 13 residues long. Per the germline V gene, CDR1 is SGHTA and CDR2 is FQGNSA. The DNA for the CDR3 is TGTGCCAGCTGTCAGGGGCCTATAGATACGCAGTATTTT. This sequence encodes CASCQGPIDTQYF.

The V call is TRBV20-1, the J call TRBJ2-3, with D tentatively TRBD2 (6 bases). CDR1 and CDR2 from the germline V gene are DFQATT and SNEGSKA (reference sequence). The CDR3 spans 17 residues. The V and J ends lost 4 bases and 0 bases respectively, with 20 bases between them. CDR3 protein: CSATEGSGPGSTDTQYF. The DNA of the CDR3 is TGCAGTGCTACGGAGGGGTCGGGGCCGGGGAGCACAGATACGCAGTATTTT.

The table lists this clonotype with many counts. The rearrangement joins TRBV5-5 to TRBJ2-7; a weak D match, TRBD2 (5 bases). This CDR3 is built from 13 residues. V lost 4 bases and J lost 5, with 13 bases in between. Germline CDR1 reads SGHKS; CDR2 reads YYEKEE (reference sequence). CDR3 sequence (DNA): TGTGCCAGCAGCCCCAACCCCGGGGACGAGCAGTACTTC. Protein: CASSPNPGDEQYF. The entire variable domain, with the rest obtained from reference TRBV5-5 and TRBJ2-7, is as follows: DAGVTQSPTHLIKTRGQQVTLRCSPISGHKSVSWYQQVLGQGPQFIFQYYEKEERGRGNFPDRFSARQFPNYSSELNVNALLLGDSALYLCASSPNPGDEQYFGPGTRLTVT.

The gene calls are TRBV29-1 and TRBJ2-7, with D possibly matching TRBD1 (5 bases). The CDR3 is 13 residues long. Germline V CDR1 and CDR2: SQVTM, ANQGSEA. Trimming stripped 3 bases from V and 4 bases from J, with 13 bases between. CDR3 sequence: CSVDGVGDYEQYF. The CDR3, as DNA: TGCAGCGTTGATGGGGTAGGGGATTACGAGCAGTACTTC.

V is TRBV6-5 and J is TRBJ2-5; the match to TRBD2 covers 13 bases. Germline trimming cut 7 bases from V and 2 bases from J; bases unmatched to any gene: 4. The length of the CDR3 is 15 residues. Per the germline V gene, CDR1 is MNHEY and CDR2 is SVGAGI. CDR3 in amino acids: CASTRTSGGQETQYF. The DNA for the CDR3 is TGTGCCAGCACACGGACTAGCGGGGGTCAAGAGACCCAGTACTTC.